This T cell receptor (beta chain) comes out of a study of blood T cell repertoires in COVID-19 (dated by TCRdb to 2018 to 2020). The study in broad terms: Samples covering the acute and convalescent phases of COVID-19 were provided by collaborators in the United States, Italy and Spain. A de-identified subject ID, COVID-19 status, age in years and sex were almost always included in the sample metadata. Where available, HLA class I and class II types were taken from metadata supplied by the sample provider and were not determined by assay-based typing. The repertoires were released in a freely available public database meant as a resource for research on the immune response to SARS-CoV-2. The prospective study material was composed of cDNA or gDNA derived from T cells, B-cell-depleted T cells, or PBMCs. The samples were drawn from the first 160 participants of the ongoing ImmuneRACE study and from some 1,300 subjects provided by 6 global collaborators. Deeply sampled blood TCRbeta repertoires from subjects exposed to, actively infected with, or recovered from COVID-19 were included in the dataset.

The collaborating institutions used their own protocols to collect whole blood in K2EDTA tubes. For TCRbeta analysis, collaborator samples were shipped as frozen whole blood, as isolated PBMCs, or as DNA extracted from either sample type. Compared with germline, V lacks 2 bases and J lacks 3 bases; bases without a gene match: 7. For CDR1 and CDR2, the germline V gene (reference sequence) lists LGHDT and YNNKEL. Reading from cysteine to phenylalanine, the CDR3 counts 17 amino acids. Only the CDR3 DNA stays, 51 bases, in frame from base 1. This clone has just one count. There is no known antigen for this receptor. No base quality information exists; no much larger clone differs at one position. Broad study findings and their caveats: The quantity of clinical and demographic metadata differed by source and by participant and was supplied without curation.

TCRbeta CDR3 regions were amplified from genomic DNA using the immunoSEQ Assay, a bias-controlled multiplex PCR. On the authors' methods: The number of nucleated cells in each sample was estimated by amplification of reference gene primers within the assay. Sequence reads were collapsed and filtered to measure the absolute abundance of every unique TCRbeta CDR3 rearrangement. For each sample, productive Simpson clonality was calculated by taking the square root of Simpson's diversity index across productive rearrangements. TCRdb limited this immuneACCESS table to in-frame rearrangements with V and J called. A share of clones is missing; checked studies link under half to unresolved V genes, and the rest is unexplained. From that table come the V and J calls and clone size; the DNA was used to work out D and trimming. This sample gives 70,000 or so clones in total; about 85% of them show up just once. Jointly, the top ten make up approximately 4.1% of the sample.

The rearrangement combines TRBV3-1 (or the pseudogene TRBV3-2) with TRBJ2-3; TRBD1 agrees with 11 junctional bases. This clonotype was obtained from a man between 70 and 80 years old with active COVID-19. The sample was peripheral blood. The DNA reads TGTGCCAGCAGCCAATGGACAGGGGGCGTGGGTACAGATACGCAGTATTTT. It is translated as CASSQWTGGVGTDTQYF.